This T cell receptor beta chain was observed in a study of T cells in Graves' hyperthyroidism and ophthalmopathy. Findings and caveats of the study: The majority of expanded thyroid clonotypes above 0.001 also appeared in blood. A model using 13 V-J features told ophthalmopathy apart from stable hyperthyroidism.

The TCR beta CDR3 regions underwent amplification using RNA transcripts as the source. Primed by the HTBI set, a first-round RT-PCR was run on the TCR CDR3. TCRdb recomputed calls from the multiplex PCR reads with MiXCR, one row per CDR3 protein. The sample has about 570,000 distinct CDR3 sequences; roughly 46% are singletons. About this clonotype itself: The target antigen is unknown. A much larger clone differs from this one at a single base, so this may be a read error.

Patients showing uncontrolled infection, other autoimmune disease, pregnancy or lactation were ineligible. Diagnoses were made from clinical symptoms, serum measures (thyroxine and TRAb), thyroid ultrasound and orbital computed tomography. From germline, CDR1 is PRHDT and CDR2 FYEKMQ (reference sequence). The CDR3 consists of 17 residues. V lost 4 bases and J 5 bases, leaving 23 bases between the germline ends. Sequenced: peripheral blood or thyroid tissue (not recorded which). The chain uses TRBV13 and TRBJ1-2; D not resolved. This TCR was recovered from an adult woman with Graves' disease, either hyperthyroidism or ophthalmopathy (not recorded which). The CDR3 region has the DNA TGTGCCAGCAGCTCCTCTCTCCCCGCTGCGGATACTTATGGCTACACCTTC. Its translation is CASSSSLPAADTYGYTF.